This T cell receptor beta chain was documented in a study of shared T cell receptors in the human thymus (dated by TCRdb to about 2021). Study-wide context: The study investigated the way shared, self-reactive T-cell receptor alpha chains are produced in the human thymus.

V lost 5 bases and J lost 6 bases, and the count of bases not matched to a germline gene is 18. Per the germline V gene (reference sequence), LNHNV is the CDR1 and YYDKDF is the CDR2. The CDR3 holds 18 amino acids from the cysteine to the phenylalanine. Only the CDR3 DNA stays, 54 bases, in frame from base 1. Remarks on this clone: The antigen this receptor binds is unknown. No qualities accompany the bases; no much larger clone lies one base away.

Preparation of the library involved the immunoSEQ multiplex PCR assay. TCRdb mirrors the immuneACCESS table, restricted to in-frame sequences. Some clones are absent from its copies; in checked studies, under half trace to an unresolved V gene, and the reason for the others is unknown. The sample yields hundreds of thousands of clones; roughly 90% were counted once. The ten largest make up around 0.01% of the sample. These data were likewise used in another study, on human thymus T cells. Reported in the second study: The donors were immunologically healthy infants in Finland who had open corrective cardiac surgery for congenital heart defects. The thymus tissue came from surgical resects taken out during corrective cardiac surgery. Biased V and J gene segment usage appeared to be present in both thymic and peripheral blood repertoires. According to the related research, thymic TCR repertoires were highly overlapping among unrelated individuals. The study characterized TCR alpha and beta repertoires from fewer than 10 infant thymus samples and a few related peripheral blood samples. The infant donors were about 7 to 250 days old, and the cohort included six or seven males and a couple of females. Thymocytes were released mechanically from tissue and stored at -70 °C as pellets of about 9-32 million cells. Genomic DNA was extracted from frozen cell pellets with a QIAsymphony instrument. TCRB and TCRAD loci were amplified from a standardized quantity of quality-controlled genomic DNA using the immunoSEQ multiplex PCR assay. The V(D)J region was spanned by amplicons of a length sufficient to cover the CDR3 and to identify V and J genes. The amplicons were sequenced on an Illumina platform via the commercial immunoSEQ service. Primer bias and sequencing errors were corrected as previously described, and TCRAD and TCRB were defined on the basis of the IMGT database. Analysis of the repertoires was done with immunoSEQ Analyzer 3.0 and VDJTools and included basic statistics, V/J segment usage, diversity estimates, rarefaction and pairwise overlap. Chao1, ChaoE, Efron-Thisted, Shannon and inverse Simpson indices were used to estimate diversity, which was also estimated on datasets down-sampled to the smallest sample. Repertoire overlap used strict matching of CDR3 nucleotide sequence, V gene and J gene, with Jaccard-based multidimensional scaling clustering. On average, about 800,000 unique TCRB clonotypes were obtained from thymus samples, compared with approximately 80,000 from blood samples.

The sample consisted of thymocytes. The sequence was obtained from a boy under two years old with a congenital heart defect. Donor details come from another sample of the same person, matched by shared clones. The V gene is TRBV15 and the J gene is TRBJ2-1; 8 central bases correspond to TRBD2. The nucleotide sequence reads as follows: TGTGCCACCAGCCCCCCAGATTCGTTAGCGGGATTCTGCAATGAGCAGTTCTTC. Its protein is CATSPPDSLAGFCNEQFF.